This entry lists 23 T cell receptor beta chains sequenced from one sample in a study of identifying expanded T cells in peripheral blood. Produced via immunoSEQ multiplex PCR; TCRdb's table is partial and in-frame only. Of over 100,000 clones in the sample, about nine tenths were seen once. Sequenced input: blood. All receptors come from a person aged 18 to 75 in good health.

This clone was seen once. The chain joins TRBV5-1 to TRBJ1-6; 7 bases match TRBD1. J was trimmed by 10 bases and V by 0 bases; bases with no gene match: 7. This CDR3 region has 15 residues. Per the germline V gene, CDR1 is SGHRS and CDR2 is YFSETQ. CDR3 sequence: CASSLVGQRRSPLHF. DNA for the CDR3: TGCGCCAGCAGCTTGGTGGGACAGAGGAGATCACCCCTCCACTTT.

The chain has TRBV19 and TRBJ1-5; TRBD1 matches at 9 bases. The CDR3 sequence is 16 residues long. The germline CDR1 and CDR2 sequences are LNHDA and SQIVND (reference sequence). The junction had 8 bases not matched to a gene; V was cut back by 1 base and J by 7 bases. CDR3 residues: CASSIGTGAFGQPQHF. The CDR3, as DNA: TGTGCCAGTAGTATAGGGACAGGGGCGTTTGGCCAGCCCCAGCATTTT.

V usage is TRBV5-4 and J usage is TRBJ1-2, with a weak D call TRBD1 (5 bases). V lost 2 bases, J lost 2 bases, and 10 bases lay in between. This CDR3 is 14 amino acids long. Germline CDR1 is SGHNT and CDR2 is YYREEE (reference sequence). The CDR3 protein is CASSLGTANYGYTF. The CDR3 DNA follows: TGTGCCAGCAGCTTAGGGACGGCAAACTATGGCTACACCTTC.

This clone has a handful of counts. V usage is TRBV6-1 and J usage is TRBJ1-1, with D perhaps TRBD1 (5 bases). This CDR3 has 12 amino acids. The V end lost 5 bases, the J end lost 5 bases, and 9 bases lay between the germline ends. Looked up from germline, CDR1 is MNHNS and CDR2 is SASEGT. The CDR3 sequence is CASSTRGTEAFF. CDR3 sequence (DNA): TGTGCCAGCAGTACGAGGGGTACTGAAGCTTTCTTT.

The chain carries TRBV10-3 and TRBJ2-5; D is uncertain. Germline CDR1 is ENHRY and CDR2 is SYGVKD. The CDR3 contains 12 residues. V lost 4 bases and J lost 2, with 5 bases in between. Written as DNA, the CDR3 is TGTGCCATCAGTGCACTACAAGAGACCCAGTACTTC. Amino acid sequence: CAISALQETQYF.

This chain links TRBV6-5 with TRBJ1-2, with D unresolved. Germline V CDR1 and CDR2: MNHEY, SVGAGI. Trimming took 2 bases from V and 0 from J, leaving 4 bases between them. This CDR3 has 13 amino acids. CDR3 sequence: CASSYDPNYGYTF. In DNA, the CDR3 is TGTGCCAGCAGTTACGACCCTAACTATGGCTACACCTTC.

The V call is TRBV28, the J call TRBJ2-7; D unresolved. The CDR3 has 12 residues. CDR1 and CDR2 (germline): MDHEN, SYDVKM. Trimming removed 2 bases from V and 3 bases from J, with 5 bases in between. The CDR3 is CASSLNGYEQYF. The DNA for the CDR3 is TGTGCCAGCAGTTTAAATGGCTACGAGCAGTACTTC.

The chain carries TRBV4-1 and TRBJ1-4; no definite D call. Trimming took 1 base from V and 0 from J, leaving 12 bases between them. Looked up from germline, CDR1 is MGHRA and CDR2 is YSYEKL. The CDR3 consists of 17 residues. Here the CDR3 reads CASSQASLMATNEKLFF. In nucleotides, the CDR3 is TGCGCCAGCAGCCAAGCCTCGTTGATGGCAACTAATGAAAAACTGTTTTTT.

This clone was counted a single time. The gene calls are TRBV6-5 and TRBJ2-7, with 7 bases aligning to TRBD1. The germline V gene encodes CDR1 MNHEY and CDR2 SVGAGI. V dropped 6 bases and J dropped 4; count of bases not matched to a gene: 12. CDR3 length: 15 amino acids. The CDR3 DNA follows: TGTGCCAGCAGCAACTACGGGCAGGGGGTTTACGAGCAGTACTTC. Protein sequence: CASSNYGQGVYEQYF.

This clone was detected only once. The chain links TRBV6-6 to TRBJ1-3; tentative D call: TRBD1 (6 bases). The ends were cut back, 6 bases at V and 1 base at J, with 10 bases in the middle. The CDR3 spans 14 residues. CDR1 and CDR2 (germline): MNHNY, SVGAGI (reference sequence). The CDR3 bases are TGTGCCAGCAGCCCCGGACAGTCTGGAAACACCATATATTTT. Amino acids: CASSPGQSGNTIYF.

This clone was counted a single time. The CDR3 loop reads CAVAKGGPDANTGELFF. The CDR3 region has the DNA TGTGCCGTCGCAAAGGGAGGGCCCGACGCGAACACCGGGGAGCTGTTTTTT. The rearrangement links TRBV25-1 to TRBJ2-2; 7 bases match TRBD2. J was trimmed by 0 bases and V by 11 bases; bases with no gene match: 15. Germline-derived CDR1 and CDR2 are MGHDK and SYGVNS. CDR3 length: 17 residues.

The chain's CDR3 is CASAVIDSNQPQHF. The CDR3, as DNA: TGTGCCAGCGCCGTAATAGATAGCAATCAGCCCCAGCATTTT. This chain joins TRBV27 and TRBJ1-5, with no clear D. The CDR3 length is 14 residues. Germline CDR1 MNHEY, CDR2 SMNVEV (reference sequence). Trimming cost V 8 bases and J 0 bases, with 11 bases left between them.

This rearrangement joins TRBV5-1 to TRBJ2-7; the D gene is possibly TRBD1 (5 bases). The CDR3 consists of 14 residues. The germline V gene has CDR1 SGHRS and CDR2 YFSETQ. Trimming removed 0 bases from V and 3 bases from J, with 10 bases in between. For the CDR3, the DNA is TGCGCCAGCAGCTTGGGACGGCAGGGCTACGAGCAGTACTTC. It encodes CASSLGRQGYEQYF.

The chain uses TRBV18 and TRBJ2-7; 7 positions match TRBD1. The germline gives CDR1 KGHSH, CDR2 LQKENI. This CDR3 has 14 amino acids. Trimming took 8 bases from V and 2 from J; bases not matched to a gene: 9. CDR3 protein: CASTSGTATYEQYF. The CDR3 nucleotides read TGTGCCAGCACCTCCGGGACAGCGACCTACGAGCAGTACTTC. Full variable domain (missing parts from reference TRBV18 and TRBJ2-7): NAGVMQNPRHLVRRRGQEARLRCSPMKGHSHVYWYRQLPEEGLKFMVYLQKENIIDESGMPKERFSAEFPKEGPSILRIQQVVRGDSAAYFCASTSGTATYEQYFGPGTRLTVT.

The gene calls are TRBV4-3 and TRBJ1-3; no firm D call. The ends were cut back, 2 bases at V and 10 bases at J, with 18 bases in the middle. Germline CDR1 reads LGHNA; CDR2 reads YSLEER. The CDR3 has 15 amino acids. The CDR3 DNA is TGCGCCAGCAGCCAAATTACTGACCCCAAGCGGACCATATATTTT. The encoded protein is CASSQITDPKRTIYF.

The V call is TRBV7-9, the J call TRBJ1-1, with 8 bases lining up with TRBD1. The V segment lost 5 bases and the J segment 2 bases; nucleotides outside the gene matches: 4. The CDR3 is 14 amino acids. Germline CDR1 SEHNR, CDR2 FQNEAQ (reference sequence). The CDR3 DNA is TGTGCCAGCAGCATGGGACAGGTTAACACTGAAGCTTTCTTT. This gives the protein CASSMGQVNTEAFF.

This rearrangement joins TRBV19 to TRBJ1-1, with D uncertain. The CDR3 contains 11 residues. Germline CDR1 reads LNHDA; CDR2 reads SQIVND (reference sequence). V shed 7 bases and J shed 1 base, with 4 bases lying between them. CDR3 DNA sequence: TGTGCCAGTATAGGGAACACTGAAGCTTTCTTT. Protein: CASIGNTEAFF.

V usage is TRBV5-1 and J usage is TRBJ2-5; D gene unclear. Germline CDR1 reads SGHRS; CDR2 reads YFSETQ. The CDR3 is 14 residues long. V was clipped by 0 bases and J by 1 base, with 7 bases between them. The CDR3 coding sequence is TGCGCCAGCAGCTTGGAGGGTAGCCAAGAGACCCAGTACTTC. It codes for CASSLEGSQETQYF.

This sequence joins TRBV19 and TRBJ2-5; D is unresolved. CDR1 is LNHDA and CDR2 is SQIVND in the germline V gene (reference sequence). V was shortened by 3 bases and J by 2 bases, with 7 bases between the two germline ends. The CDR3 totals 13 residues. The CDR3 nucleotides read TGTGCCAGTAGTATTATCCGACAAGAGACCCAGTACTTC. It codes for CASSIIRQETQYF.

Details on this clone: The limits of the CDR3 on the DNA are not certain, so only TCRdb's listed CDR3 is given. This chain uses TRBV19 with TRBJ1-5; the DNA was not used to check the table's D call, TRBD1. Germline V lookup: CDR1 LNHDA, CDR2 SQIVND (reference sequence). 15 amino acids form the CDR3, both terminal residues included. CDR3 sequence reads: CASSPSGGWILAQHF.

This clone was found a few times. V gene TRBV7-9 combines with J gene TRBJ2-5, with no clear D. Trimming shortened V by 5 bases and J by 1 base, and 23 bases separated the two germline ends. The CDR3 totals 18 residues. Germline V gene sequence: CDR1 SEHNR, CDR2 FQNEAQ (reference sequence). The CDR3 loop reads CASSAKKAISGAQETQYF. CDR3 in DNA: TGTGCCAGCAGCGCAAAAAAGGCCATTTCGGGTGCCCAAGAGACCCAGTACTTC.

The rearrangement joins TRBV6-1 to TRBJ2-6, with unresolved D. V lost 2 bases and J lost 5, with 10 bases in between. Looked up from germline, CDR1 is MNHNS and CDR2 is SASEGT. The CDR3 runs to 15 residues. Here the CDR3 DNA reads TGTGCCAGCAGTGAATCCCCCTCCTGGGCCAACGTCCTGACTTTC. Protein sequence: CASSESPSWANVLTF.

The chain joins TRBV27 to TRBJ2-3; D is perhaps TRBD1 (6 bases). Germline loops: CDR1 MNHEY, CDR2 SMNVEV (reference sequence). The CDR3 runs 15 residues. V gave up 8 bases and J gave up 1 base, with 16 bases separating them. The CDR3 region is CASWAGGRGTDTQYF. CDR3 DNA: TGTGCCAGCTGGGCTGGGGGCCGGGGCACAGATACGCAGTATTTT.